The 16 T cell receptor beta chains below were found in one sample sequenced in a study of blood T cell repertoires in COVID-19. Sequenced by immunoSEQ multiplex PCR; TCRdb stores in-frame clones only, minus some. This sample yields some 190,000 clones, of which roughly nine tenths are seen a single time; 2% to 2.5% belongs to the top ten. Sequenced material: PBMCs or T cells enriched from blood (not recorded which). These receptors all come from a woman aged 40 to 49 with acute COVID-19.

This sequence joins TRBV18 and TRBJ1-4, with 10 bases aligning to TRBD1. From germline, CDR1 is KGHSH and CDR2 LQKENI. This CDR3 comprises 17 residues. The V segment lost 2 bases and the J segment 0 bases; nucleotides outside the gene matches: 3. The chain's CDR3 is CASSPTGQGATNEKLFF. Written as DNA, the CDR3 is TGTGCCAGCTCACCAACAGGACAGGGGGCAACTAATGAAAAACTGTTTTTT.

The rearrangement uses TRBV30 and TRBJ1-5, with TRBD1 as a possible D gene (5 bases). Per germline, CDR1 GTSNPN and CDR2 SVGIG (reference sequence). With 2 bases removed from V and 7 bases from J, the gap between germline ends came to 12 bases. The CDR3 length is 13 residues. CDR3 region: CAWSTGEGQPQHF. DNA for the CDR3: TGTGCCTGGAGTACGGGGGAAGGACAGCCCCAGCATTTT.

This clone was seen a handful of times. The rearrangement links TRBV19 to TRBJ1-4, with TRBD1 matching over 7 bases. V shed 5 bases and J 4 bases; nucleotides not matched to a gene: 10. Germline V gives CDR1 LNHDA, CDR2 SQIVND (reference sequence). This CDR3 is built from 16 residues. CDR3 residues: CASSPRAGTDNEKLFF. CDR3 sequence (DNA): TGTGCCAGTAGTCCTCGAGCCGGGACAGATAATGAAAAACTGTTTTTT.

The CDR3: CASSPGGTYGYTF. In DNA, the CDR3 is TGTGCCAGCAGCCCCGGGGGAACCTATGGCTACACCTTC. The J gene is TRBJ1-2, the V gene TRBV3-1 (or the pseudogene TRBV3-2); D may be TRBD1 (5 bases). Germline V gives CDR1 LGHDT, CDR2 YNNKEL (reference sequence). The CDR3 length is 13 residues. V dropped 4 bases and J dropped 4 bases, with 10 bases sitting between them.

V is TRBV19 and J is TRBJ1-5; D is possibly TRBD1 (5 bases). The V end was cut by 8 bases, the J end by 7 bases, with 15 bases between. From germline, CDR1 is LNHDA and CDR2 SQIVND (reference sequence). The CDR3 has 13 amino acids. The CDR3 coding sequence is TGTGCCAGTGCTGAGACAGTGGAACAGCCCCAGCATTTT. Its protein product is CASAETVEQPQHF. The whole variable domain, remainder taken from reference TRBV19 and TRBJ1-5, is DGGITQSPKYLFRKEGQNVTLSCEQNLNHDAMYWYRQDPGQGLRLIYYSQIVNDFQKGDIAEGYSVSREKKESFPLTVTSAQKNPTAFYLCASAETVEQPQHFGDGTRLSIL.

The CDR3 nucleotides read TGTGCCAGCAGCTTGGGAGGGAGACGCTACAATGAGCAGTTCTTC. This translates into CASSLGGRRYNEQFF. The rearrangement uses TRBV7-9 and TRBJ2-1, with 7 bases aligning to TRBD2. The CDR3 has 15 residues. Looked up from germline, CDR1 is SEHNR and CDR2 is FQNEAQ (reference sequence). V shed 3 bases and J 3 bases; nucleotides not matched to a gene: 5.

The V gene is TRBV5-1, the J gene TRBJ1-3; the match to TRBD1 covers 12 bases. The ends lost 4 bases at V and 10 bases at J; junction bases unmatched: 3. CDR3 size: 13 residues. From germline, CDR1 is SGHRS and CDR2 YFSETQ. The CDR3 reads CASSGTGGKTIYF. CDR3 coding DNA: TGCGCCAGCAGCGGGACAGGGGGCAAAACCATATATTTT.

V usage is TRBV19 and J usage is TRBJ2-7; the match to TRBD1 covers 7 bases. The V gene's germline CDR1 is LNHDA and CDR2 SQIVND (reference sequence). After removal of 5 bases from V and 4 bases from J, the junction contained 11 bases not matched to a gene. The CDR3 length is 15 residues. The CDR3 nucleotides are TGTGCCAGTAGTCCTCACTCGACAGGGATGTACGAGCAGTACTTC. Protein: CASSPHSTGMYEQYF.

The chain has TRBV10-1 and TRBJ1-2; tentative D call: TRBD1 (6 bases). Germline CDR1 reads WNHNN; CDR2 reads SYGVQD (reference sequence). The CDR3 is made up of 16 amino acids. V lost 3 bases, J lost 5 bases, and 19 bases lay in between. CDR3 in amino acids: CASSDSRDTSAYGYTF. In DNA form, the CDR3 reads TGCGCCAGCAGTGACTCCCGGGACACCTCCGCATATGGCTACACCTTC.

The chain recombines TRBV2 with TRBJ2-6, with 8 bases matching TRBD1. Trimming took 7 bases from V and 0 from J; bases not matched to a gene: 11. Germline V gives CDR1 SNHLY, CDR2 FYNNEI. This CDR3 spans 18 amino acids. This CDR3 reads CASNIQGVLPSGANVLTF. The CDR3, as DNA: TGTGCCAGCAATATACAGGGGGTACTTCCCTCTGGGGCCAACGTCCTGACTTTC.

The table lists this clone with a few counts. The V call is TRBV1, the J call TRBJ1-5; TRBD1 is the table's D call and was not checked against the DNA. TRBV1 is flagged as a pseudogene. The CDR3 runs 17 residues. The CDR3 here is CTSSQARQGSPRGPQHF. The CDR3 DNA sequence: TGCACCAGCAGCCAGGCGCGACAGGGATCCCCCCGGGGACCCCAGCATTTT.

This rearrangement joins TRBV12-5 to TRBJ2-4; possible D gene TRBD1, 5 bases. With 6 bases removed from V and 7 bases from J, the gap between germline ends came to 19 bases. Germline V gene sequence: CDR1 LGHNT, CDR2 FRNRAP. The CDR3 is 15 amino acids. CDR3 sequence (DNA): TGTGCTAGTGGGCGACAGCTCGAAGGATTTAACATTCAGTACTTC. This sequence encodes CASGRQLEGFNIQYF.

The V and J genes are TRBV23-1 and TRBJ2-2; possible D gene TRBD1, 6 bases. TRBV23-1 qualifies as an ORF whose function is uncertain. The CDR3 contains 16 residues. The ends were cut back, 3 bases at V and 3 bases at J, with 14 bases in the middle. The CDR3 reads CASSHNRDTDTGELFF. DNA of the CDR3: TGCGCCAGCAGTCACAACAGGGATACAGACACCGGGGAGCTGTTTTTT.

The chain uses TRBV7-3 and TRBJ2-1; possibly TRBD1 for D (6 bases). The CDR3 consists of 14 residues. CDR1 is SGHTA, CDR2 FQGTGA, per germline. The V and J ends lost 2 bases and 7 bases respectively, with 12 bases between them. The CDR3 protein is CASSLSPGVNEQFF. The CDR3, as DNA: TGTGCCAGCAGCTTATCCCCAGGGGTGAATGAGCAGTTCTTC.

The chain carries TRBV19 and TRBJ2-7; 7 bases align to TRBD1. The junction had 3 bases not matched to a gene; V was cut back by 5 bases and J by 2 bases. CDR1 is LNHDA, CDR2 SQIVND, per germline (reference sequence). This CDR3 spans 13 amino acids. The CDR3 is CASSATGTYEQYF. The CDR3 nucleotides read TGTGCCAGTAGTGCGACAGGGACCTACGAGCAGTACTTC. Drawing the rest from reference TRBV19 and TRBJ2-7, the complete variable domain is DGGITQSPKYLFRKEGQNVTLSCEQNLNHDAMYWYRQDPGQGLRLIYYSQIVNDFQKGDIAEGYSVSREKKESFPLTVTSAQKNPTAFYLCASSATGTYEQYFGPGTRLTVT.

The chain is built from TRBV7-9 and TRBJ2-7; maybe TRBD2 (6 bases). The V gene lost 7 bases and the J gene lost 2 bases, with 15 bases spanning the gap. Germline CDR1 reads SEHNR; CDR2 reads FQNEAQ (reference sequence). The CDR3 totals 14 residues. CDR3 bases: TGTGCCAGCACCAAAGCCGGGGGAACCTACGAGCAGTACTTC. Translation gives CASTKAGGTYEQYF.